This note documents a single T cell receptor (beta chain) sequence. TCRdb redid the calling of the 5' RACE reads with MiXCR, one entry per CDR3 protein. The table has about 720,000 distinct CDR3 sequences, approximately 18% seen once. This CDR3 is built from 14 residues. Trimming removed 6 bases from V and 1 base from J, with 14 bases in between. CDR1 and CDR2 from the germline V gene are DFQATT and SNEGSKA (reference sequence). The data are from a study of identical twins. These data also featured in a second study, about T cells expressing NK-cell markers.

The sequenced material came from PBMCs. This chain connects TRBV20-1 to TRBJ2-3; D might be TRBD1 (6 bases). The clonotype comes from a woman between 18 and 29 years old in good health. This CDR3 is CSAGTGWGTDTQYF. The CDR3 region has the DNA TGCAGTGCGGGAACAGGGTGGGGCACAGATACGCAGTATTTT.